This T cell receptor beta chain was profiled in a study of blood T cell repertoires in COVID-19. The wider study: The samples span acute and convalescent COVID-19 from the United States, Italy and Spain.

Original processing methods: For nucleated cells, counts were estimated from reference gene primer amplification. TCRdb's copy holds only in-frame clones and misses some; the assay was immunoSEQ multiplex PCR. V, J and clone size are those of that table, while D and trimming were read from the DNA. The sample has about 260,000 clones, about 88% seen once. V lost 4 bases, J lost 8 bases, and 6 bases stayed unmatched. The germline CDR1 and CDR2 sequences are SGHVS and FQNEAQ. CDR3 length: 13 residues. The rearrangement joins TRBV7-8 to TRBJ1-1; 8 nucleotides line up with TRBD1. This TCR was recovered from a man in his sixties who had recovered from COVID-19. The source material was peripheral blood. This CDR3 is CASSSRGDREAFF. The CDR3 bases are TGTGCCAGCAGCTCAAGAGGGGACAGGGAAGCTTTCTTT. The full variable domain, rest sourced from reference TRBV7-8 and TRBJ1-1, is GAGVSQSPRYKVAKRGQDVALRCDPISGHVSLFWYQQALGQGPEFLTYFQNEAQLDKSGLPSDRFFAERPEGSVSTLKIQRTQQEDSAVYLCASSSRGDREAFFGQGTRLTVV.